The clone carrying this T cell receptor beta chain was counted at least ten times. The antigen is unknown. Conversion of TCR transcripts into cDNA relied on 5'RACE template switching, which added a universal primer site and UMIs. In TCRdb, the 5' RACE reads were re-called with MiXCR into one record per CDR3 protein. The sample records approximately 300,000 distinct CDR3 sequences, 10% to 15% being singletons. This sample was included in a study of T cells after yellow fever vaccination. Findings and caveats of the study: Abundant bulk-population clonotypes could contaminate the FACS-sorted repertoires. There was a small share of clonotypes that showed up in both the CD4 and CD8 compartments.

J lost 0 bases, V lost 5 bases, and 17 bases had no gene match. Germline V gene lookup returns CDR1 SGHRS and CDR2 YFSETQ. The CDR3 covers 21 residues. The chain carries TRBV5-1 and TRBJ2-1; TRBD2 aligns across 13 bases. The TCR originated in a man aged 30-40 years who received the YFV17D yellow fever vaccine. The sequencing here drew on CD4+ T cells sorted from PBMCs, taken 45 days after the yellow fever booster vaccination. The DNA of the CDR3 is TGCGCCAGCAGAGCCCTAACCGGGACTAGCGGGACCCTTGGCTCCTACAATGAGCAGTTCTTC. Residues: CASRALTGTSGTLGSYNEQFF.